This T cell receptor beta chain derives from a study of T cells in Graves' hyperthyroidism and ophthalmopathy. V lost 2 bases and J lost 2, with 11 bases in between. Germline-derived CDR1 and CDR2 are SGHAT and FQNNGV. This CDR3 region has 15 residues. Exclusion of patients followed from uncontrolled infection, other autoimmune disease, pregnancy or lactation. Out of about 10 ml of fresh peripheral blood came the PBMCs. Amplification of TCR beta CDR3 regions was performed using RNA transcripts as template. HTBI primers drove first-round RT-PCR of the TCR CDR3. Each CDR3 protein is one row after TCRdb ran MiXCR on the multiplex PCR reads. The data hold about 300,000 distinct CDR3 sequences, with about 19% observed a single time. This clonotype was seen repeatedly, ten times or more. Its antigen is unknown. Study results and limitations: Most thyroid clonotypes expanded above 0.001 appeared in blood too. A model of 13 V-J pairs discriminated ophthalmopathy from stable hyperthyroidism.

The clonotype was recovered from a man in his fifties or sixties with Graves' ophthalmopathy. Sequencing was performed on blood. The rearrangement links TRBV11-2 to TRBJ2-3; the D gene is possibly TRBD2 (6 bases). The CDR3 region has the DNA TGTGCCAGCAGCTTATGGAGGGGAAACACAGATACGCAGTATTTT. Encoded protein: CASSLWRGNTDTQYF.